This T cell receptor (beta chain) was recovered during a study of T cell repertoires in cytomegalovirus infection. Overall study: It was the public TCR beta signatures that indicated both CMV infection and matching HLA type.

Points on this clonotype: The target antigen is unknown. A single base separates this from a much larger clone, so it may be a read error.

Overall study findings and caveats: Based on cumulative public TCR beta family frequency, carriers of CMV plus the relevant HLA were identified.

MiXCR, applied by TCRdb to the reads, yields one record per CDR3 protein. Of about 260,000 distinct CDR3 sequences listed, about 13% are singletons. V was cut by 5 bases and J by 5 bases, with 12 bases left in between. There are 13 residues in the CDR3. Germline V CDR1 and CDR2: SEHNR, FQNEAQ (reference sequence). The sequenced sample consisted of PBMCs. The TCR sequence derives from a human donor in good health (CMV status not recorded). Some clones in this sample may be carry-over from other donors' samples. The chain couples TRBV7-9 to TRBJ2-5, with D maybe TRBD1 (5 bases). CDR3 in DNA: TGTGCCAGCAGCCTCATGGGGCCGGAGACCCAGTACTTC. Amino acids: CASSLMGPETQYF.